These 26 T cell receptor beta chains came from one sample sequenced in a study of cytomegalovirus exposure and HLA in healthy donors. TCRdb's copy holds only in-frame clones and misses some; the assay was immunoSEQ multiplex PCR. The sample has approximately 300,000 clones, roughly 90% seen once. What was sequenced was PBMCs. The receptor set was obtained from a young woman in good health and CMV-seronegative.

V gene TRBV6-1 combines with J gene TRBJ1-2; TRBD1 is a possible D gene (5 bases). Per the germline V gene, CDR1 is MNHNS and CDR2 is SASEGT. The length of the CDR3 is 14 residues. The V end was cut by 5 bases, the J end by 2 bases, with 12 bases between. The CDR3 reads CASSPTDINYGYTF. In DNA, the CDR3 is TGTGCCAGCAGTCCGACAGATATAAACTATGGCTACACCTTC.

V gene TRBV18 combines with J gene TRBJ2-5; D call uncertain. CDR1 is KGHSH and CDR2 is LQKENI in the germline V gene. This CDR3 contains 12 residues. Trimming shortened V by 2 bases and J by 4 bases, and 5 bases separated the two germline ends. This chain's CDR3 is CASSPGLETQYF. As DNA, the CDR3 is TGTGCCAGCTCACCAGGGCTAGAGACCCAGTACTTC.

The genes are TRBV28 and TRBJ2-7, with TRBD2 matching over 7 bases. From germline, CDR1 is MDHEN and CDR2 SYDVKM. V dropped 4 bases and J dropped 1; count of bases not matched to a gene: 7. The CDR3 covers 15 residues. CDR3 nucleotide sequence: TGTGCCAGCAGTTCCCCGGGGGAGGGATCCTACGAGCAGTACTTC. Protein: CASSSPGEGSYEQYF.

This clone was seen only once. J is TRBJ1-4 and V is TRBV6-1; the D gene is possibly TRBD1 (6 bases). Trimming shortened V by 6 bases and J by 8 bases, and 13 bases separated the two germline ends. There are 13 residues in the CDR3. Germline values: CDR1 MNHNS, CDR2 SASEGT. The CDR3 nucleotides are TGTGCCAGCAGAGGGGGAGGGGGGGAAAAACTGTTTTTT. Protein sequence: CASRGGGGEKLFF.

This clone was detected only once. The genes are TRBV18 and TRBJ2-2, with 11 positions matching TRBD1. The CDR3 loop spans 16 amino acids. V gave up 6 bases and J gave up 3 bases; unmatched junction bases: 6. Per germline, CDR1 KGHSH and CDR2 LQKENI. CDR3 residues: CASSRPGQGDTGELFF. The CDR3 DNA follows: TGTGCCAGCTCGCGTCCGGGACAGGGGGACACCGGGGAGCTGTTTTTT.

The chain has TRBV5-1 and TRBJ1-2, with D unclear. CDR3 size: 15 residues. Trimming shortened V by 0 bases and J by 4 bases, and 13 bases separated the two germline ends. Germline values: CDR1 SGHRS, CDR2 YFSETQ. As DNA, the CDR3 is TGCGCCAGCAGCTTGGAGTCTGATGGAGCCTATGGCTACACCTTC. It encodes CASSLESDGAYGYTF.

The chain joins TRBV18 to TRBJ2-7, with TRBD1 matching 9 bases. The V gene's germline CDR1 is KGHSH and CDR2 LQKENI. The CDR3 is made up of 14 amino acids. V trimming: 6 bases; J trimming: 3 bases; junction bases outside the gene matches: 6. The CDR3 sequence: CASSRDRGDYEQYF. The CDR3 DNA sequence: TGTGCCAGCTCCCGCGACAGGGGGGACTACGAGCAGTACTTC.

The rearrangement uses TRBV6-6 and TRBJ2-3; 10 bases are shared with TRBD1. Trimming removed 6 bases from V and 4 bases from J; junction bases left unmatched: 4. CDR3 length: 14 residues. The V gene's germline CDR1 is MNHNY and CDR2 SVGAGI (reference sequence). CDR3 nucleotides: TGTGCCAGCAGAGCCGGACAGGGGGCAGATACGCAGTATTTT. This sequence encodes CASRAGQGADTQYF.

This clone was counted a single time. CDR3 nucleotides: TGTGCCAGCAGTTTATCTGGAGCCGAGACCCAGTACTTC. This encodes CASSLSGAETQYF. The chain uses TRBV28 and TRBJ2-5; D unresolved. The CDR3 extends over 13 amino acids. The V gene's germline CDR1 is MDHEN and CDR2 SYDVKM. The ends were cut back, 1 base at V and 5 bases at J, with 8 bases in the middle.

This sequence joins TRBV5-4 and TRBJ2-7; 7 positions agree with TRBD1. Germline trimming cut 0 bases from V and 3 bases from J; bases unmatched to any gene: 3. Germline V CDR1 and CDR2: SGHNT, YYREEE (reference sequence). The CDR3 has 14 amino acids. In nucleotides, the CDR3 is TGTGCCAGCAGCTTGGCCGGGACAGACTACGAGCAGTACTTC. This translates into CASSLAGTDYEQYF.

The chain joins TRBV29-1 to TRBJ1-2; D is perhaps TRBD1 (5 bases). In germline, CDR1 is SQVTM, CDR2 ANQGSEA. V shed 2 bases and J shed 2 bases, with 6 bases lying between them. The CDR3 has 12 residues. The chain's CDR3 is CSVERGNYGYTF. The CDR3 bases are TGCAGCGTTGAAAGGGGCAACTATGGCTACACCTTC.

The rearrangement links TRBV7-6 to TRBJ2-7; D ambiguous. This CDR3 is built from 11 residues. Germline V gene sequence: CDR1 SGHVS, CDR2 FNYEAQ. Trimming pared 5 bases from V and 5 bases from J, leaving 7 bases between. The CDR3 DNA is TGTGCCAGCAGCGTAACGGACGAGCAGTACTTC. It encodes CASSVTDEQYF. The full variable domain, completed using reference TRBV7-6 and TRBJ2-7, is GAGVSQSPRYKVTKRGQDVALRCDPISGHVSLYWYRQALGQGPEFLTYFNYEAQQDKSGLPNDRFSAERPEGSISTLTIQRTEQRDSAMYRCASSVTDEQYFGPGTRLTVT.

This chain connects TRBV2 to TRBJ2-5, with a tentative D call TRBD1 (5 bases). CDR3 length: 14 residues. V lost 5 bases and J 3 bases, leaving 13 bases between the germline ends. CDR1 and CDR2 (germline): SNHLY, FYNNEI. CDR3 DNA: TGTGCCAGCAGTTCAGTGACAGATGAAGAGACCCAGTACTTC. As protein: CASSSVTDEETQYF.

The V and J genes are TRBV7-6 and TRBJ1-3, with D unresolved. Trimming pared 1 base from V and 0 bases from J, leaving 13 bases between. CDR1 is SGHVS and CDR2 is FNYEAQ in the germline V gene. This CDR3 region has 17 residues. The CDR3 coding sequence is TGTGCCAGCAGCTTAGATCCTGGCTTACGCTCTGGAAACACCATATATTTT. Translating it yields CASSLDPGLRSGNTIYF.

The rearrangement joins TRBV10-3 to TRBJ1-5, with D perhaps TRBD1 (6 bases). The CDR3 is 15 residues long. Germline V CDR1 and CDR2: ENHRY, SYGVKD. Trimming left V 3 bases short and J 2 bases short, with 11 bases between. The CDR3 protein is CAISEGGARNQPQHF. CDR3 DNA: TGTGCCATCAGTGAAGGGGGGGCCCGCAATCAGCCCCAGCATTTT.

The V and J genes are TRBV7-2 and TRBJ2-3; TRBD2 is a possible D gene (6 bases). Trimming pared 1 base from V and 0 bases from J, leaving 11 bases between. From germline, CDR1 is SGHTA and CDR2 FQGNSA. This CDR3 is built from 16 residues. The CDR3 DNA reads TGTGCCAGCAGCTTAGGGCTCGGGAGCAGCACAGATACGCAGTATTTT. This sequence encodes CASSLGLGSSTDTQYF.

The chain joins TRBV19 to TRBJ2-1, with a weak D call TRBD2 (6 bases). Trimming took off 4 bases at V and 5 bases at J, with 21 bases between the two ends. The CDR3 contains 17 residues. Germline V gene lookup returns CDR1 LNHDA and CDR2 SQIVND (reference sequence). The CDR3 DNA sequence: TGTGCCAGTAGTACCCCCCCACTAGCCCCTCCAGACAATGAGCAGTTCTTC. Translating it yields CASSTPPLAPPDNEQFF. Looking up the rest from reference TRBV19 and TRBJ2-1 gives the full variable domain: DGGITQSPKYLFRKEGQNVTLSCEQNLNHDAMYWYRQDPGQGLRLIYYSQIVNDFQKGDIAEGYSVSREKKESFPLTVTSAQKNPTAFYLCASSTPPLAPPDNEQFFGPGTRLTVL.

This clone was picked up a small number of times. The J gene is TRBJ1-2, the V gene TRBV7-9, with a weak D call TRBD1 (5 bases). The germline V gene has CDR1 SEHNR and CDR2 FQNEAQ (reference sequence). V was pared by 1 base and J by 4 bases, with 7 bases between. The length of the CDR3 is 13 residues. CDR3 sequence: CASSLVGGYGYTF. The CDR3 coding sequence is TGTGCCAGCAGCTTAGTGGGGGGCTATGGCTACACCTTC.

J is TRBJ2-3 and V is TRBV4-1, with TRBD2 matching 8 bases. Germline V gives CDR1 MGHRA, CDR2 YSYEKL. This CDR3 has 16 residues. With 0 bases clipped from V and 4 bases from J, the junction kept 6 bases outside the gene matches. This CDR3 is CASSQESGGRPDTQYF. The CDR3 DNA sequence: TGCGCCAGCAGCCAAGAATCGGGGGGGAGGCCAGATACGCAGTATTTT.

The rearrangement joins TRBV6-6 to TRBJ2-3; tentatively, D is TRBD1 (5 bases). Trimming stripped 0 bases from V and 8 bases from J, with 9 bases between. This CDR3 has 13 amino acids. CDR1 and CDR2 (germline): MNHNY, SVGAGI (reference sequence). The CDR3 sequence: CASSYSTQGTQYF. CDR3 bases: TGTGCCAGCAGTTACTCGACTCAGGGTACGCAGTATTTT.

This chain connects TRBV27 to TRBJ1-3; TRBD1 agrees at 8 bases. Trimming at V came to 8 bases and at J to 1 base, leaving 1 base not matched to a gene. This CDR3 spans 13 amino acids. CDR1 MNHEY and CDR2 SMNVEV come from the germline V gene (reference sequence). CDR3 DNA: TGTGCCAGCCAGGGGGCTTCTGGAAACACCATATATTTT. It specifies CASQGASGNTIYF.

CDR3 in DNA: TGTGCCAGCAGTCTCACGAGGGGGAACTATGGCTACACCTTC. Encoded protein: CASSLTRGNYGYTF. V is TRBV28 and J is TRBJ1-2; maybe TRBD1 (6 bases). This CDR3 has 14 amino acids. Germline values: CDR1 MDHEN, CDR2 SYDVKM. V was trimmed by 5 bases and J by 2 bases, leaving 12 bases between them.

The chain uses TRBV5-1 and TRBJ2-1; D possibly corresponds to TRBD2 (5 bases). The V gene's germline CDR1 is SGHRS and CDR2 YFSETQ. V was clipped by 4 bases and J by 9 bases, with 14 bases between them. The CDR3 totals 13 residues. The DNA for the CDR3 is TGCGCCAGCAGCAAGGACTGGGCCGGTGAGCAGTTCTTC. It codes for CASSKDWAGEQFF.

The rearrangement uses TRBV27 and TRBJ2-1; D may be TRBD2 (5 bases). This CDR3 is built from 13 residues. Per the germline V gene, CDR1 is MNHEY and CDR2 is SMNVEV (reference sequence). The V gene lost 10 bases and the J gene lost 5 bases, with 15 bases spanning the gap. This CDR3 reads CATRAGWNNEQFF. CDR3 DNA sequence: TGTGCCACGCGGGCCGGGTGGAACAATGAGCAGTTCTTC.

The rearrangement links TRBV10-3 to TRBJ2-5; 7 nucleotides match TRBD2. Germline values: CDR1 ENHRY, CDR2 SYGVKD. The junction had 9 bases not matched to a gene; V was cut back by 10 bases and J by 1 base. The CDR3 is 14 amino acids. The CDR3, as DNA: TGTGCCACGCTAGCGGACCTAATCCAAGAGACCCAGTACTTC. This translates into CATLADLIQETQYF.

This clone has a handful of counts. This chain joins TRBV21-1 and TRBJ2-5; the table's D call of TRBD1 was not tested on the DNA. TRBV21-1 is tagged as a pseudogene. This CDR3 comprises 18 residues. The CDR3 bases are TGTGCCAGCAGCAAAAGGGGAGACAGGGATGGGTTTAGAGAGACCCAGTACTTC. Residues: CASSKRGDRDGFRETQYF.